Following are 17 T cell receptor beta chains from one sample sequenced in a study of blood T cell repertoires in COVID-19 (dated by TCRdb to 2018 to 2021). Library preparation was by the immunoSEQ multiplex PCR assay. TCRdb took this table from immuneACCESS and kept in-frame rearrangements with V and J called. Such tables lack part of the clones; where checked against another copy, unresolved V genes explain under half of the gap, and the rest is unexplained. The sample table lists about 180,000 clones, 75% to 85% of them with a count of one. The top ten clones comprise nearly 15% of the sample. Sequenced material: PBMCs or T cells enriched from blood (not recorded which). The receptors come from a man aged 50 to 59 who had recovered from COVID-19.

This clone was picked up one time. The chain recombines TRBV27 with TRBJ1-1; D remains unclear. With 8 bases removed from V and 5 bases from J, the gap between germline ends came to 15 bases. Germline V gene sequence: CDR1 MNHEY, CDR2 SMNVEV (reference sequence). CDR3 size: 13 residues. CDR3 in amino acids: CASREWAGTEAFF. DNA for the CDR3: TGTGCCAGCCGCGAGTGGGCAGGAACTGAAGCTTTCTTT.

CDR3 sequence reads: CSVEASDGYTF. CDR3 sequence (DNA): TGCAGCGTTGAAGCTTCCGATGGCTACACCTTC. This rearrangement joins TRBV29-1 to TRBJ1-2; D gene uncertain. Trimming shortened V by 1 base and J by 6 bases, and 6 bases separated the two germline ends. There are 11 residues in the CDR3. The germline CDR1 and CDR2 sequences are SQVTM and ANQGSEA.

This chain joins TRBV5-8 and TRBJ2-7; D is unresolved. V was shortened by 4 bases and J by 4 bases, with 3 bases between the two germline ends. CDR1 and CDR2 from the germline V gene are SGHTS and YDEGEE. The CDR3 runs 10 residues. The CDR3 region is CASSLYEQYF. The CDR3 DNA reads as TGTGCCAGCAGCCTTTACGAGCAGTACTTC.

This clone was seen only a few times. The rearrangement links TRBV30 to TRBJ1-1, with D possibly being TRBD1 (6 bases). Germline assignment: CDR1 GTSNPN and CDR2 SVGIG (reference sequence). The CDR3 consists of 12 residues. Trimming shortened V by 6 bases and J by 6 bases, and 14 bases separated the two germline ends. CDR3 amino acids: CACRTAIPEAFF. Here the CDR3 DNA reads TGTGCCTGCCGGACAGCTATCCCTGAAGCTTTCTTT.

The V gene is TRBV6-5, the J gene TRBJ1-5; 9 bases match TRBD1. With V trimmed by 6 bases and J by 5 bases, 8 bases remained unmatched. The germline V gene encodes CDR1 MNHEY and CDR2 SVGAGI. This CDR3 comprises 15 residues. CDR3 sequence reads: CASRLTGGMDQPQHF. The CDR3 nucleotides are TGTGCCAGCAGACTAACAGGGGGCATGGATCAGCCCCAGCATTTT.

The chain couples TRBV6-5 to TRBJ1-2; no definite D call. V was shortened by 2 bases and J by 8 bases, with 12 bases between the two germline ends. Germline lookup yields CDR1 MNHEY and CDR2 SVGAGI. The CDR3 totals 13 residues. The CDR3 DNA reads TGTGCCAGCAGTTACGAGGTGGGTTGGGGCTACACCTTC. Its protein is CASSYEVGWGYTF.

The rearrangement uses TRBV3-1 (or the pseudogene TRBV3-2) and TRBJ1-2; D is unresolved. Trimming took 1 base from V and 6 from J, leaving 9 bases between them. The CDR3 has 13 amino acids. In germline, CDR1 is LGHDT, CDR2 YNNKEL (reference sequence). CDR3 DNA sequence: TGTGCCAGCAGCCAAGGTCGGCAGGATGGCTACACCTTC. Amino acids: CASSQGRQDGYTF.

The J gene is TRBJ2-3, the V gene TRBV7-3; weak D call: TRBD1 (5 bases). Germline CDR1 and CDR2: SGHTA and FQGTGA. The length of the CDR3 is 12 residues. The V gene lost 5 bases and the J gene lost 4 bases, with 7 bases spanning the gap. The CDR3 DNA sequence: TGTGCCAGCAGCCAGGGCGCAGATACGCAGTATTTT. Its protein is CASSQGADTQYF.

This clone has only one observation. The chain is built from TRBV24-1 and TRBJ2-5, with 7 nucleotides matching TRBD2. The CDR3 runs to 15 residues. CDR1 is KGHDR and CDR2 is SFDVKD in the germline V gene. J gave up 4 bases and V 4 bases, and 8 bases lay outside the gene matches. The CDR3 DNA sequence: TGTGCCACCAGTGAAGGGAGGGGTGGTGGAGAGACCCAGTACTTC. Its translation is CATSEGRGGGETQYF.

This chain uses TRBV5-1 with TRBJ1-1; D is unresolved. This CDR3 region has 14 residues. The V gene lost 0 bases and the J gene lost 4 bases, with 10 bases spanning the gap. CDR1 SGHRS and CDR2 YFSETQ come from the germline V gene. CDR3 bases: TGCGCCAGCAGCTTGGCCGTGTCGAGCACTGAAGCTTTCTTT. Protein: CASSLAVSSTEAFF.

The rearrangement links TRBV6-5 to TRBJ1-2; TRBD1 agrees at 7 bases. This CDR3 contains 12 residues. The germline CDR1 and CDR2 sequences are MNHEY and SVGAGI. J gave up 4 bases and V 5 bases, and 1 base lay outside the gene matches. Here the CDR3 reads CASSNRGYGYTF. Written as DNA, the CDR3 is TGTGCCAGCAGTAACAGGGGCTATGGCTACACCTTC.

The sample holds one count of this clone. The chain recombines TRBV27 with TRBJ2-7; TRBD1 is a possible D gene (6 bases). The CDR3 has 14 amino acids. V was trimmed by 5 bases and J by 0 bases, leaving 11 bases between them. CDR1 and CDR2 from the germline V gene are MNHEY and SMNVEV (reference sequence). The DNA for the CDR3 is TGTGCCAGCAGTCCCAGGGACAACTCCTACGAGCAGTACTTC. Amino acids: CASSPRDNSYEQYF.

This CDR3 is CASSKGAGRDTEAFF. Written as DNA, the CDR3 is TGTGCCAGCAGCAAAGGGGCAGGGAGGGACACTGAAGCTTTCTTT. The chain carries TRBV21-1 and TRBJ1-1. TRBV21-1 is a pseudogene locus. This CDR3 spans 15 amino acids.

V and J are TRBV28 and TRBJ2-1; 9 bases line up with TRBD1. Germline V gives CDR1 MDHEN, CDR2 SYDVKM. The CDR3 has 16 amino acids. Trimming removed 5 bases from V and 2 bases from J; junction bases left unmatched: 7. CDR3 bases: TGTGCCAGCAGTCGACAGGGGGGGGGCACCTACAATGAGCAGTTCTTC. Residues: CASSRQGGGTYNEQFF. The whole variable domain, filled in from reference TRBV28 and TRBJ2-1, reads DVKVTQSSRYLVKRTGEKVFLECVQDMDHENMFWYRQDPGLGLRLIYFSYDVKMKEKGDIPEGYSVSREKKERFSLILESASTNQTSMYLCASSRQGGGTYNEQFFGPGTRLTVL.

Judged by abundance, this clone is medium-sized (0.01 to 0.1%). The chain carries TRBV18 and TRBJ1-2; 9 bases fit TRBD1. Germline CDR1 is KGHSH and CDR2 is LQKENI. This CDR3 has 14 residues. Trimming took 3 bases from V and 8 from J; bases not matched to a gene: 7. This chain's CDR3 is CASSPGTGLVGYTF. CDR3 bases: TGTGCCAGCTCACCCGGGACAGGGCTCGTCGGCTACACCTTC.

V gene TRBV19 combines with J gene TRBJ1-1; 9 positions agree with TRBD1. This CDR3 has 16 amino acids. J gave up 2 bases and V 7 bases, and 11 bases lay outside the gene matches. The germline V gene encodes CDR1 LNHDA and CDR2 SQIVND (reference sequence). The CDR3 coding sequence is TGTGCCAGTATTCCGGGACAGGGCTCGATAAACACTGAAGCTTTCTTT. Protein: CASIPGQGSINTEAFF.

This sequence joins TRBV12-5 and TRBJ2-1, with 14 nucleotides matching TRBD2. The CDR3 is 15 amino acids. The germline V gene encodes CDR1 LGHNT and CDR2 FRNRAP. V was clipped by 6 bases and J by 7 bases; unmatched bases: 5. The CDR3 region is CASGRGLAGANEQFF. The CDR3 region has the DNA TGTGCTAGTGGCAGGGGACTAGCGGGAGCAAATGAGCAGTTCTTC.